The sequence of this TCR beta chain was determined in a study of quantifying T cell responses using KT2 cells. Study as a whole: cDNA was made from DNase-treated RNA using alpha and beta constant primers.

A single-stranded UMI oligo with SP2 sequence was ligated to cDNA 3' ends. An equimolar mix of RC1.1 and RC1.2 primed the beta chain across TRBC1 and TRBC2. One entry per CDR3 protein, called by TCRdb with MiXCR from the UMI-ligation and nested PCR reads. The sample shows 25,000 to 35,000 distinct CDR3 sequences, around a tenth of them seen only once. The germline V and J ends were trimmed by 7 bases and 2 bases, with 10 bases remaining between them. This CDR3 region has 13 residues. Germline loops: CDR1 SNHLY, CDR2 FYNNEI. KT2, a clone with a known TCR, was spiked into unfractionated PBMC. Fixed numbers of PBMC received varying amounts of KT2 cells.

The chain has TRBV2 and TRBJ2-3; unclear D gene. This TCR was sampled from a human donor. The source material was PBMCs spiked with cells of the T cell clone KT2. The CDR3 nucleotides read TGTGCCAGCAATGGCCATTTCACAGATACGCAGTATTTT. Its protein is CASNGHFTDTQYF. Combining the CDR3 with reference TRBV2 and TRBJ2-3 gives the whole variable domain EPEVTQTPSHQVTQMGQEVILRCVPISNHLYFYWYRQILGQKVEFLVSFYNNEISEKSEIFDDQFSVERPDGSNFTLKIRSTKLEDSAMYFCASNGHFTDTQYFGPGTRLTVL.